This T cell receptor beta chain came from a study of blood T cell repertoires in COVID-19. About the research overall: Collection of acute and convalescent COVID-19 samples took place in the United States, Italy and Spain.

Germline loops: CDR1 LNHNV, CDR2 YYDKDF (reference sequence). This CDR3 has 13 amino acids. Trimming left V 8 bases short and J 3 bases short, with 10 bases between. Some clones are missing from TCRdb's copy, which holds only in-frame ones; the method was immunoSEQ multiplex PCR. The sample shows roughly 49,000 clones, roughly 89% of them seen only once. The chain couples TRBV15 to TRBJ2-2; perhaps TRBD1 as D (6 bases). The source material was peripheral blood. This clonotype was sampled from a man aged 45-65 years with acute or convalescent COVID-19. The CDR3 loop is CATGGLYTGELFF. The DNA of the CDR3 is TGTGCCACCGGGGGCCTATACACCGGGGAGCTGTTTTTT.